This record concerns one T cell receptor beta chain sequence. No antigen is known for it. Germline CDR1 is SGHNT and CDR2 is YYREEE (reference sequence). The CDR3 sequence is 14 residues long. With 4 bases removed from V and 1 base from J, the gap between germline ends came to 11 bases. The data stem from a study of cytomegalovirus exposure and HLA in healthy donors. Findings and caveats of the study: TCR beta V- and J-gene trimming was later associated with a missense DCLRE1C variant. The study recorded about 150 TCR beta chains that were cytomegalovirus-associated. Researchers reported in a later analysis that common viral pathogens appeared linked to several top clusters.

The PCR used 60 Vbeta and 13 Jbeta primers. In the original processing: As a later analysis found, there were roughly 80 million unique TCR beta chains, of which around 9.9 million were shared. TCRdb's copy holds only in-frame clones and misses some; the assay was immunoSEQ multiplex PCR. For V, J and clone size, that table is used; D and trimming come from the DNA. The sample has approximately 46,000 clones, 72% seen once. Sequenced: PBMCs. The TCR comes from a man aged 25-45 years in good health and CMV-seronegative. The chain is built from TRBV5-4 and TRBJ1-1; no definite D call. The chain's CDR3 is CASSPTQANTEAFF. CDR3 nucleotides: TGTGCCAGCAGCCCAACTCAGGCGAACACTGAAGCTTTCTTT.